These 4 T cell receptor beta chains came from one sample sequenced in a study of T cells in Graves' hyperthyroidism and ophthalmopathy. It was RNA transcripts that yielded the amplified TCR beta CDR3 regions. Initially, a first-round RT-PCR of the TCR CDR3 employed the HTBI primer set. TCRdb re-called the multiplex PCR reads with MiXCR, one entry per CDR3 protein. The sample holds approximately 720,000 distinct CDR3 sequences, over 15% seen once. Sequencing was done on a sample of blood. These receptors came from a woman between 45 and 65 years old with Graves' hyperthyroidism that later progressed to Graves' ophthalmopathy.

Many counts were recorded for this clonotype. J is TRBJ2-3 and V is TRBV20-1; 8 bases agree with TRBD2. The trim removed 3 bases at V and 2 bases at J, leaving 10 bases unmatched. The CDR3 is 16 residues long. The germline V gene encodes CDR1 DFQATT and CDR2 SNEGSKA (reference sequence). Written as DNA, the CDR3 is TGCAGTGCTAGGAACGATGAAGCGGGGGCCACAGATACGCAGTATTTT. Translation gives CSARNDEAGATDTQYF.

The CDR3 region is CASSEVTGNTEAFF. The CDR3 DNA follows: TGTGCCAGCAGTGAAGTGACGGGGAACACTGAAGCTTTCTTT. The chain joins TRBV6-1 to TRBJ1-1, with no clear D. The CDR3 length is 14 residues. V was cut by 1 base and J by 1 base, with 7 bases left in between. Looked up from germline, CDR1 is MNHNS and CDR2 is SASEGT.

The CDR3 coding sequence is TGCAGCGTCGCATTACGGGGAAAGGGCCTTGGGTACACTGAAGCTTTCTTT. This translates into CSVALRGKGLGYTEAFF. This chain connects TRBV29-1 to TRBJ1-1; no clear D. Germline V gene lookup returns CDR1 SQVTM and CDR2 ANQGSEA. V gave up 6 bases and J gave up 3 bases, with 26 bases separating them. The CDR3 loop spans 17 amino acids.

This clonotype was detected many times. This chain links TRBV30 with TRBJ1-6; D is perhaps TRBD1 (5 bases). The germline CDR1 and CDR2 sequences are GTSNPN and SVGIG (reference sequence). V was shortened by 3 bases and J by 5 bases, with 8 bases between the two germline ends. The CDR3 is 13 amino acids. The CDR3 nucleotides are TGTGCCTGGAGGGGGACCGATAATTCACCCCTCCACTTT. Its protein product is CAWRGTDNSPLHF.